This T cell receptor beta chain was profiled in a study of blood T cell repertoires in COVID-19. Study at large: The study drew acute and convalescent COVID-19 samples from the United States, Italy and Spain.

Authors' data handling: Nucleated cell number was recorded as an estimate derived from reference gene primer amplification. The table came from immunoSEQ multiplex PCR; TCRdb's copy has only in-frame clones and leaves some out. V and J calls and clone size are those listed in that table; D and trimming were worked out from the DNA. The sample contains 120,000 or so clones, around nine tenths of which appear only once. Between the trimmed V and J ends, which lost 3 bases and 6 bases, there was a span of 8 bases. The CDR3 is made up of 12 amino acids. CDR1 and CDR2 from the germline V gene are MDHEN and SYDVKM.

The clonotype comes from a woman aged 80 or over with acute or convalescent COVID-19. V is TRBV28 and J is TRBJ1-2; D is ambiguous. The source material was peripheral blood. CDR3 protein: CASSFLADGYTF. CDR3 bases: TGTGCCAGCAGTTTTTTGGCTGATGGCTACACCTTC.